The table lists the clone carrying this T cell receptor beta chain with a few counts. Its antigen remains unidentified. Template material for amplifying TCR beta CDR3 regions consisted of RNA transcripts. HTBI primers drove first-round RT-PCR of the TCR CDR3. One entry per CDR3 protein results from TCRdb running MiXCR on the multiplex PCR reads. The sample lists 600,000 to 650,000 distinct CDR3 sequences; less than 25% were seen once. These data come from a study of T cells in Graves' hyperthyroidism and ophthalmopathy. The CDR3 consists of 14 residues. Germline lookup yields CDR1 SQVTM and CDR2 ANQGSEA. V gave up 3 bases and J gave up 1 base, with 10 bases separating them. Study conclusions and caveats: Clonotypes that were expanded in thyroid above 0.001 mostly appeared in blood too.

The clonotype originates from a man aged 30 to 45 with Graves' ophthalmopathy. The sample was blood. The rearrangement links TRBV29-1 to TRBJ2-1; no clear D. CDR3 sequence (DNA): TGCAGCGTTGAGGGCAGGTGGTCCTACAATGAGCAGTTCTTC. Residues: CSVEGRWSYNEQFF.